One and the same sample provided the 14 T cell receptor beta chains below, sequenced in a study of cytomegalovirus exposure and HLA in healthy donors. PCR amplification relied on 60 Vbeta primers (plus 13 Jbeta primers). The assay was immunoSEQ multiplex PCR, and TCRdb's table has in-frame clones only and misses some. Here the sample spans around 110,000 clones, roughly three quarters being singletons. The specimen sequenced was PBMCs. The receptors here all came from a man younger than 45 in good health and CMV-seropositive.

This chain links TRBV6-5 with TRBJ2-5; no clear D. Trimming stripped 0 bases from V and 5 bases from J, with 13 bases between. Germline V lookup: CDR1 MNHEY, CDR2 SVGAGI. The CDR3 covers 15 residues. The CDR3 DNA follows: TGTGCCAGCAGTTACTCGAGAGGCAAAGGCGAGACCCAGTACTTC. Translated, it gives CASSYSRGKGETQYF.

In the case of this clone: A junction boundary mismatches the germline segment, possibly from a read error. As DNA, the CDR3 is TGCGCCAGCAGCCAAGTGGTCTCAGGAGCGGGGGTCTTTGGGGCCAACGGCCTGACTTTC. This sequence encodes CASSQVVSGAGVFGANGLTF. The V and J genes are TRBV4-1 and TRBJ2-6; 8 positions match TRBD2. The CDR3 totals 20 residues. Germline V gene sequence: CDR1 MGHRA, CDR2 YSYEKL.

J is TRBJ1-1 and V is TRBV19; 9 bases match TRBD1. With 5 bases clipped from V and 5 bases from J, the junction kept 12 bases outside the gene matches. CDR1 and CDR2 from the germline V gene are LNHDA and SQIVND (reference sequence). This CDR3 region has 16 residues. The CDR3 sequence is CASSVRDREVWTEAFF. The CDR3 DNA reads as TGTGCCAGTAGTGTACGGGACAGGGAGGTTTGGACTGAAGCTTTCTTT.

The genes are TRBV5-1 and TRBJ2-1; the match to TRBD2 covers 7 bases. V lost 3 bases, J lost 9 bases, and 15 bases stayed unmatched. CDR3 length: 16 amino acids. The germline V gene has CDR1 SGHRS and CDR2 YFSETQ. The CDR3 spells CASSSLPLGGVPEQFF. In DNA, the CDR3 is TGCGCCAGCAGCTCCCTCCCCCTGGGGGGGGTGCCTGAGCAGTTCTTC. Full variable domain (outside the CDR3, taken from reference TRBV5-1 and TRBJ2-1): KAGVTQTPRYLIKTRGQQVTLSCSPISGHRSVSWYQQTPGQGLQFLFEYFSETQRNKGNFPGRFSGRQFSNSRSEMNVSTLELGDSALYLCASSSLPLGGVPEQFFGPGTRLTVL.

The V call is TRBV6-6, the J call TRBJ2-5, with D perhaps TRBD2 (5 bases). Trimming cost V 2 bases and J 4 bases, with 14 bases left between them. This CDR3 has 15 residues. Germline CDR1 reads MNHNY; CDR2 reads SVGAGI (reference sequence). CDR3 loop: CASSYLRGGRETQYF. DNA for the CDR3: TGTGCCAGCAGTTACCTACGTGGAGGCAGAGAGACCCAGTACTTC.

This chain connects TRBV5-1 to TRBJ2-3; D not resolved. V was pared by 0 bases and J by 5 bases, with 25 bases between. The CDR3 is 19 residues long. In germline, CDR1 is SGHRS, CDR2 YFSETQ. The DNA of the CDR3 is TGCGCCAGCAGCTTGGGGCTAAACGGGTTGGCCCCCGTGGGAGATACGCAGTATTTT. Residues: CASSLGLNGLAPVGDTQYF.

This rearrangement joins TRBV18 to TRBJ1-5; D remains unclear. V was shortened by 3 bases and J by 4 bases, with 16 bases between the two germline ends. Germline CDR1 and CDR2: KGHSH and LQKENI. There are 16 residues in the CDR3. CDR3 sequence: CASSPESGPLNQPQHF. The CDR3 coding sequence is TGTGCCAGCTCACCGGAGTCTGGCCCCTTGAATCAGCCCCAGCATTTT.

The chain links TRBV5-1 to TRBJ2-3; TRBD2 might be the D (6 bases). This CDR3 spans 15 amino acids. Trimming left V 0 bases short and J 2 bases short, with 10 bases between. Germline CDR1 and CDR2: SGHRS and YFSETQ. The DNA for the CDR3 is TGCGCCAGCAGCTTGGATGGGGGGTACACAGATACGCAGTATTTT. This codes for CASSLDGGYTDTQYF.

V usage is TRBV5-1 and J usage is TRBJ1-4; 11 bases fit TRBD1. The CDR3 has 14 residues. Germline CDR1 is SGHRS and CDR2 is YFSETQ. The V gene end was trimmed by 5 bases and the J gene end by 3 bases; junction bases not matched to a gene: 0. CDR3 sequence reads: CASRGQGANEKLFF. CDR3 DNA: TGCGCCAGCAGGGGACAGGGGGCTAATGAAAAACTGTTTTTT.

V is TRBV2 and J is TRBJ2-3; a possible D gene is TRBD2 (5 bases). Germline V gives CDR1 SNHLY, CDR2 FYNNEI. The CDR3 spans 13 residues. Between the trimmed V and J ends, which lost 3 bases and 1 base, there was a span of 5 bases. CDR3 in amino acids: CASSDSGTDTQYF. The CDR3, as DNA: TGTGCCAGCAGTGATAGCGGCACAGATACGCAGTATTTT.

This clone qualifies as medium-sized. The CDR3 region is CASRVAGLNTGELFF. CDR3 DNA: TGCGCCAGCAGAGTAGCGGGATTAAACACCGGGGAGCTGTTTTTT. This chain joins TRBV5-1 and TRBJ2-2, with 8 bases that match TRBD2. Germline-derived CDR1 and CDR2 are SGHRS and YFSETQ. Trimming at V came to 5 bases and at J to 2 bases, leaving 5 bases not matched to a gene. The CDR3 extends over 15 amino acids.

The chain joins TRBV28 to TRBJ2-3, with a weak D call TRBD1 (6 bases). The CDR3 sequence is 13 residues long. Germline V gene lookup returns CDR1 MDHEN and CDR2 SYDVKM. V shed 6 bases and J shed 2 bases, with 9 bases lying between them. The CDR3 sequence is CASRGDNTDTQYF. In DNA form, the CDR3 reads TGTGCCAGCAGGGGGGACAACACAGATACGCAGTATTTT.

In its sample, this clone was seen a few times. The J gene is TRBJ2-1, the V gene TRBV5-1, with D perhaps matching TRBD2 (5 bases). V lost 4 bases to trimming and J lost 0 bases, with 11 bases between them. This CDR3 is built from 15 residues. Germline CDR1 SGHRS, CDR2 YFSETQ. The CDR3 protein is CASSRGRDSYNEQFF. CDR3 bases: TGCGCCAGCAGCCGAGGGCGTGACTCCTACAATGAGCAGTTCTTC.

The chain joins TRBV19 to TRBJ2-5; 8 nucleotides line up with TRBD2. V lost 5 bases, J lost 5 bases, and 7 bases stayed unmatched. CDR3 length equals 14 residues. Germline loops: CDR1 LNHDA, CDR2 SQIVND (reference sequence). CDR3 in DNA: TGTGCCAGTAGTTACCGGGAGGGCTGGGAGACCCAGTACTTC. It specifies CASSYREGWETQYF.